These 15 T cell receptor beta chains came from one sample sequenced in a study of shared clonotypes between healthy human individuals. Data came from immunoSEQ multiplex PCR; TCRdb stores just in-frame clones and leaves some out. The top ten hold over 1.3% of the sample, which has nearly 1,000,000 clones, around three quarters seen once. Sequenced: memory CD4+ T cells sorted from blood. Indicated subset: CD45RA-negative fraction. These receptors all come from a young man in good health.

The chain links TRBV7-2 to TRBJ2-2, with D unclear. Trimming cost V 3 bases and J 9 bases, with 11 bases left between them. The germline CDR1 and CDR2 sequences are SGHTA and FQGNSA. The CDR3 is 13 amino acids. The CDR3 DNA sequence: TGTGCCAGCAGCTTGGAGCAGGTCAGGGAGCTGTTTTTT. Translating it yields CASSLEQVRELFF.

In its sample, this clone was seen a few times. The chain recombines TRBV28 with TRBJ1-5, with D unclear. Germline V CDR1 and CDR2: MDHEN, SYDVKM. CDR3 length: 14 residues. V lost 6 bases and J 0 bases, leaving 9 bases between the germline ends. CDR3 in DNA: TGTGCCAGCAGCCCCCATCTTAGCAATCAGCCCCAGCATTTT. Translating it yields CASSPHLSNQPQHF.

The CDR3 protein is CATHEETQYF. The CDR3 nucleotides read TGTGCCACCCACGAGGAGACCCAGTACTTC. This chain connects TRBV7-8 to TRBJ2-5; no firm D call. CDR1 SGHVS and CDR2 FQNEAQ come from the germline V gene. Trimming took 10 bases from V and 5 from J, leaving 8 bases between them. The CDR3 loop spans 10 amino acids.

CDR3 in DNA: TGTGCCAGCAGCATAAACACGGGGCTCCAGCCCCAGCATTTT. Amino acids: CASSINTGLQPQHF. This sequence joins TRBV2 and TRBJ1-5; a possible D gene is TRBD1 (5 bases). Germline CDR1 is SNHLY and CDR2 is FYNNEI. With 6 bases removed from V and 7 bases from J, the gap between germline ends came to 16 bases. The CDR3 is 14 residues long.

The chain has TRBV5-6 and TRBJ1-5; 8 nucleotides agree with TRBD1. This CDR3 is built from 16 residues. J lost 4 bases, V lost 1 base, and 7 bases had no gene match. The germline gives CDR1 SGHDT, CDR2 YYEEEE. In nucleotides, the CDR3 is TGTGCCAGCAGCTTGTTCAAGACAGGGGCGAATCAGCCCCAGCATTTT. Encoded protein: CASSLFKTGANQPQHF.

As to this clone: A read error is likely here: a far larger clone is one base away. The chain recombines TRBV7-2 with TRBJ2-7; 8 bases are a match to TRBD2. Germline V gene data show CDR1 as SGHTA and CDR2 as FQGNSA. The J segment lost 0 bases and the V segment lost 5 bases, leaving 15 bases of the junction unmatched. The CDR3 totals 18 residues. The CDR3 region is CASSPLLAGSGSSYEQYF. The CDR3 region has the DNA TGTGCCAGCAGCCCCTTATTAGCGGGGAGCGGAAGCTCCTACGAGCAGTACTTC.

The chain is built from TRBV6-6 and TRBJ1-5; 8 bases line up with TRBD1. This CDR3 has 15 residues. CDR1 MNHNY and CDR2 SVGAGI come from the germline V gene (reference sequence). After removal of 5 bases from V and 7 bases from J, the junction contained 10 bases not matched to a gene. CDR3 residues: CASSPPGGEGQPQHF. CDR3 nucleotides: TGTGCCAGCAGTCCCCCAGGGGGCGAAGGCCAGCCCCAGCATTTT.

This rearrangement joins TRBV20-1 to TRBJ1-1; D gene uncertain. Germline V gene lookup returns CDR1 DFQATT and CDR2 SNEGSKA (reference sequence). V was pared by 0 bases and J by 12 bases, with 11 bases between. The CDR3 length is 11 residues. CDR3 nucleotides: TGCAGTGCTAGAGATGGAGGTCGGTCTTTCTTT. Residues: CSARDGGRSFF.

The gene calls are TRBV11-2 and TRBJ2-5; 10 positions agree with TRBD2. V lost 4 bases, J lost 1 base, and 6 bases stayed unmatched. CDR3 size: 16 residues. The germline gives CDR1 SGHAT, CDR2 FQNNGV. The CDR3 DNA reads TGTGCCAGCAGCTCACCTAGCGGGGGATTCCAAGAGACCCAGTACTTC. Protein product: CASSSPSGGFQETQYF.

The chain joins TRBV5-4 to TRBJ1-4, with 9 nucleotides matching TRBD1. CDR1 and CDR2 (germline): SGHNT, YYREEE (reference sequence). The CDR3 has 16 residues. J was trimmed by 5 bases and V by 1 base; bases with no gene match: 6. The CDR3 sequence: CASSLLGTGTNEKLFF. The CDR3 region has the DNA TGTGCCAGCAGCTTGTTAGGGACAGGGACGAATGAAAAACTGTTTTTT. The whole variable domain, filled in from reference TRBV5-4 and TRBJ1-4, reads ETGVTQSPTHLIKTRGQQVTLRCSSQSGHNTVSWYQQALGQGPQFIFQYYREEENGRGNFPPRFSGLQFPNYSSELNVNALELDDSALYLCASSLLGTGTNEKLFFGSGTQLSVL.

V usage is TRBV30 and J usage is TRBJ1-3; D call uncertain. This CDR3 spans 12 amino acids. From germline, CDR1 is GTSNPN and CDR2 SVGIG (reference sequence). V was pared by 3 bases and J by 3 bases, with 6 bases between. The CDR3 DNA reads TGTGCCTGGAGCGGAGATGGAAACACCATATATTTT. Amino acids: CAWSGDGNTIYF.

The V gene is TRBV28, the J gene TRBJ2-7; no reliable D call. Germline CDR1 reads MDHEN; CDR2 reads SYDVKM. The CDR3 consists of 14 residues. With 6 bases removed from V and 2 bases from J, the gap between germline ends came to 14 bases. The CDR3 coding sequence is TGTGCCAGCAGCCCTGTGGAGATCACCTACGAGCAGTACTTC. Protein: CASSPVEITYEQYF.

The gene calls are TRBV9 and TRBJ2-5; D perhaps matches TRBD1 (6 bases). CDR1 is SGDLS, CDR2 YYNGEE, per germline. CDR3 length: 14 residues. The V gene lost 3 bases and the J gene lost 2 bases, with 11 bases spanning the gap. CDR3 amino acids: CASSGGHPQETQYF. The CDR3 coding sequence is TGTGCCAGCAGCGGGGGACACCCGCAAGAGACCCAGTACTTC. The full variable domain, with the rest looked up from reference TRBV9 and TRBJ2-5, is DSGVTQTPKHLITATGQRVTLRCSPRSGDLSVYWYQQSLDQGLQFLIQYYNGEERAKGNILERFSAQQFPDLHSELNLSSLELGDSALYFCASSGGHPQETQYFGPGTRLLVL.

V and J are TRBV10-2 and TRBJ2-3; D is possibly TRBD1 (5 bases). V was clipped by 2 bases and J by 0 bases, with 9 bases between them. Germline CDR1 reads WSHSY; CDR2 reads SAAADI. The CDR3 loop spans 15 amino acids. The CDR3: CASSEDSLSTDTQYF. The CDR3 region has the DNA TGCGCCAGCAGTGAGGACAGCTTAAGCACAGATACGCAGTATTTT.

The V gene is TRBV4-1, the J gene TRBJ2-5; tentatively, D is TRBD2 (5 bases). This CDR3 has 16 amino acids. Trimming cost V 0 bases and J 5 bases, with 16 bases left between them. Germline V gene lookup returns CDR1 MGHRA and CDR2 YSYEKL. The CDR3 sequence is CASSQDPSGPEETQYF. Here the CDR3 DNA reads TGCGCCAGCAGCCAAGATCCCAGCGGCCCCGAGGAGACCCAGTACTTC.